The entry that follows covers one TCR beta chain sequence. Its antigen remains unidentified. The germline V and J ends were trimmed by 0 bases and 2 bases, with 8 bases remaining between them. CDR3 length: 15 residues. CDR1 MNHEY and CDR2 SVGAGI come from the germline V gene. The entry originates in a study of OX40 agonist ivuxolimab in advanced cancers. For the study at large: At doses from 0.01 to 10 mg/kg, patients were given intravenous ivuxolimab every 2 weeks. Dose-escalation subjects each had hepatocellular carcinoma, melanoma, renal cell or head and neck cancer.

Study-level points and caveats: By week 6 at 0.1 to 3.0 mg/kg, blood CD4+ and CD8+ T cells had expanded clonally.

Assay used: immunoSEQ multiplex PCR; TCRdb lists only in-frame clones, some missing. This table has 87,000 or so clones, approximately 90% appearing once. The sample was CD4+ or CD8+ T cells sorted from blood, taken in a trial of the OX40 agonist ivuxolimab. This chain connects TRBV6-5 to TRBJ2-4, with D perhaps matching TRBD1 (5 bases). This TCR came from an adult with an advanced solid tumor such as melanoma, head and neck, liver or kidney cancer. The CDR3 nucleotides read TGTGCCAGCAGTTACTCTCAGGGATCCAAAAACATTCAGTACTTC. This sequence encodes CASSYSQGSKNIQYF.